The 26 T cell receptor beta chains presented below share a single source sample, sequenced in a study of cytomegalovirus exposure and HLA in healthy donors. The PCR was carried out with 60 Vbeta primers and 13 Jbeta primers. Sequenced by immunoSEQ multiplex PCR; TCRdb stores in-frame clones only, minus some. This table has under 70,000 clones, 65% to 70% appearing once. The material sequenced was PBMCs. These receptors all come from a woman aged 30 to 39 in good health and CMV-seronegative.

This chain uses TRBV11-2 with TRBJ2-2; 8 nucleotides align to TRBD1. Losses at the gene ends were 1 base for V and 4 bases for J; bases not matched to a gene: 2. CDR3 length: 15 residues. In germline, CDR1 is SGHAT, CDR2 FQNNGV. The CDR3 here is CASSLVGQVTGELFF. CDR3 in DNA: TGTGCCAGCAGCTTAGTGGGACAGGTCACCGGGGAGCTGTTTTTT.

V gene TRBV13 combines with J gene TRBJ1-6; D is possibly TRBD1 (5 bases). Germline CDR1 and CDR2: PRHDT and FYEKMQ (reference sequence). The CDR3 is 14 amino acids. The germline V and J ends were trimmed by 0 bases and 14 bases, with 14 bases remaining between them. The CDR3 protein is CASSLGQATTSLHF. The CDR3 DNA is TGTGCCAGCAGCTTAGGACAGGCTACGACATCCCTCCACTTT.

This clone was counted only a few times. The V gene is TRBV9, the J gene TRBJ1-6; D is unclear. This CDR3 has 12 residues. Trimming pared 4 bases from V and 7 bases from J, leaving 6 bases between. The germline CDR1 and CDR2 sequences are SGDLS and YYNGEE. Here the CDR3 reads CASSLENSPLHF. The CDR3 nucleotides are TGTGCCAGCAGCTTGGAGAATTCACCCCTCCACTTT.

This clone is a singleton in its sample. The V gene is TRBV18, the J gene TRBJ1-6, with 8 bases identical to TRBD1. This CDR3 is built from 15 residues. J gave up 8 bases and V 2 bases, and 5 bases lay outside the gene matches. CDR1 is KGHSH and CDR2 is LQKENI in the germline V gene. CDR3 nucleotide sequence: TGTGCCAGCTCACCATCCAGGGGGCTCGATTCACCCCTCCACTTT. It yields the protein CASSPSRGLDSPLHF. Based on the CDR3 plus reference TRBV18 and TRBJ1-6, the full variable domain is NAGVMQNPRHLVRRRGQEARLRCSPMKGHSHVYWYRQLPEEGLKFMVYLQKENIIDESGMPKERFSAEFPKEGPSILRIQQVVRGDSAAYFCASSPSRGLDSPLHFGNGTRLTVT.

There are a few counts of this clone. The CDR3 is CASSQWPPYGYTF. For the CDR3, the DNA is TGTGCCAGCAGCCAATGGCCGCCCTATGGCTACACCTTC. V and J are TRBV14 and TRBJ1-2; D not certain. Trimming removed 2 bases at V and 4 bases at J, with 8 bases between. The CDR3 has 13 amino acids. Germline V gene sequence: CDR1 SGHDN, CDR2 FVKESK.

This chain joins TRBV2 and TRBJ2-5; 9 nucleotides match TRBD2. Per the germline V gene, CDR1 is SNHLY and CDR2 is FYNNEI. This CDR3 is built from 15 residues. V trimming: 2 bases; J trimming: 4 bases; junction bases outside the gene matches: 5. The CDR3 is CASSERTSVIETQYF. CDR3 DNA sequence: TGTGCCAGCAGTGAACGGACTAGCGTCATAGAGACCCAGTACTTC.

This sequence joins TRBV5-4 and TRBJ2-5, with D unresolved. Germline assignment: CDR1 SGHNT and CDR2 YYREEE (reference sequence). This CDR3 is 13 amino acids long. With 0 bases removed from V and 4 bases from J, the gap between germline ends came to 7 bases. This CDR3 is CASSLAGRETQYF. The CDR3 bases are TGTGCCAGCAGCTTGGCAGGAAGAGAGACCCAGTACTTC.

J is TRBJ2-3 and V is TRBV6-1; 9 positions agree with TRBD1. In germline, CDR1 is MNHNS, CDR2 SASEGT. This CDR3 region has 14 residues. V was pared by 6 bases and J by 4 bases, with 5 bases of the junction left unmatched. The chain's CDR3 is CASRGQGQADTQYF. The CDR3 region has the DNA TGTGCCAGCAGGGGACAGGGACAAGCAGATACGCAGTATTTT.

The chain employs TRBV7-2 and TRBJ2-1, with TRBD2 matching over 8 bases. With 5 bases clipped from V and 4 bases from J, the junction kept 4 bases outside the gene matches. Looked up from germline, CDR1 is SGHTA and CDR2 is FQGNSA. The CDR3 has 14 residues. CDR3: CASSPGGGYNEQFF. DNA of the CDR3: TGTGCCAGCAGCCCCGGGGGGGGATACAATGAGCAGTTCTTC. The entire variable domain, with the rest obtained from reference TRBV7-2 and TRBJ2-1, is as follows: GAGVSQSPSNKVTEKGKDVELRCDPISGHTALYWYRQSLGQGLEFLIYFQGNSAPDKSGLPSDRFSAERTGGSVSTLTIQRTQQEDSAVYLCASSPGGGYNEQFFGPGTRLTVL.

This clone occurred once. One junction end disagrees with the germline gene, perhaps due to a read error. The gene calls are TRBV7-9 and TRBJ1-2; D possibly corresponds to TRBD1 (5 bases). CDR3 length: 14 amino acids. Germline values: CDR1 SEHNR, CDR2 FQNEAQ (reference sequence). CDR3 in DNA: TGTTCCAGCAGCTTCGGGAGGGGTTCCTATGGCTACACCTTC. This translates into CSSSFGRGSYGYTF.

This clone appeared a few times. This sequence joins TRBV11-3 and TRBJ1-4, with 8 bases that match TRBD1. This CDR3 comprises 15 residues. After removal of 5 bases from V and 4 bases from J, the junction contained 6 bases not matched to a gene. CDR1 and CDR2 from the germline V gene are SGHNT and YENEEA. CDR3 coding DNA: TGTGCCAGCAGCCGCCGGACAGGGCATAATGAAAAACTGTTTTTT. It is translated as CASSRRTGHNEKLFF. Using reference TRBV11-3 and TRBJ1-4 for the parts outside the CDR3, the full variable domain is EAGVVQSPRYKIIEKKQPVAFWCNPISGHNTLYWYLQNLGQGPELLIRYENEEAVDDSQLPKDRFSAERLKGVDSTLKIQPAELGDSAVYLCASSRRTGHNEKLFFGSGTQLSVL.

This clone was seen a handful of times. V gene TRBV6-1 combines with J gene TRBJ2-1; 7 bases agree with TRBD1. J gave up 9 bases and V 0 bases, and 8 bases lay outside the gene matches. Germline CDR1 MNHNS, CDR2 SASEGT. The CDR3 is made up of 15 amino acids. In DNA, the CDR3 is TGTGCCAGCAGTGAAGCGCGACAGGGCCAACGTGAGCAGTTCTTC. Residues: CASSEARQGQREQFF.

The V and J genes are TRBV2 and TRBJ2-4, with 8 bases that match TRBD2. V lost 3 bases, J lost 3 bases, and 4 bases stayed unmatched. Germline values: CDR1 SNHLY, CDR2 FYNNEI. There are 15 residues in the CDR3. DNA of the CDR3: TGTGCCAGCAGTGAGTTTCGGGGGGGCAAAAACATTCAGTACTTC. It is translated as CASSEFRGGKNIQYF.

This clone was picked up many times. The chain has TRBV6-5 and TRBJ1-1; tentative D call: TRBD1 (5 bases). This CDR3 is built from 15 residues. Trimming took off 6 bases at V and 0 bases at J, with 14 bases between the two ends. From germline, CDR1 is MNHEY and CDR2 SVGAGI. CDR3 bases: TGTGCCAGCAGCCGCTCGGGGGAACTGAACACTGAAGCTTTCTTT. It codes for CASSRSGELNTEAFF.

About this clone itself: The same CDR3 can be traced to other DNA sequences in this sample. V usage is TRBV5-1 and J usage is TRBJ1-1; D is unclear. Deletions cut 3 bases from V and 1 base from J, with 7 bases between. Germline-derived CDR1 and CDR2 are SGHRS and YFSETQ. The CDR3 runs to 13 residues. DNA for the CDR3: TGCGCCAGCAGCTACGCAGGGAACACTGAAGCTTTCTTT. This encodes CASSYAGNTEAFF.

V gene TRBV5-1 combines with J gene TRBJ2-3, with TRBD2 matching over 8 bases. Germline trimming cut 0 bases from V and 1 base from J; bases unmatched to any gene: 4. Germline V gene lookup returns CDR1 SGHRS and CDR2 YFSETQ. The CDR3 is 16 residues long. The CDR3 sequence: CASSLAGAGGTDTQYF. The CDR3 DNA reads as TGCGCCAGCAGCTTGGCCGGAGCGGGGGGCACAGATACGCAGTATTTT.

This clone came up a few times. Written as DNA, the CDR3 is TGTGCCAGCAGCCCGGGACTAGACCAAGAGACCCAGTACTTC. Amino acid sequence: CASSPGLDQETQYF. The rearrangement joins TRBV7-2 to TRBJ2-5; 8 positions agree with TRBD2. This CDR3 region has 14 residues. Germline V gives CDR1 SGHTA, CDR2 FQGNSA. J gave up 0 bases and V 5 bases, and 2 bases lay outside the gene matches.

CDR3 amino acids: CASSLRGGLRIQYF. CDR3 DNA: TGTGCCAGCAGTCTCCGGGGAGGGTTGCGCATTCAGTACTTC. V and J are TRBV28 and TRBJ2-4, with 7 bases identical to TRBD2. After removal of 5 bases from V and 9 bases from J, the junction contained 10 bases not matched to a gene. The CDR3 has 14 residues. Per germline, CDR1 MDHEN and CDR2 SYDVKM.

The chain employs TRBV19 and TRBJ2-4, with TRBD1 identical over 8 bases. The length of the CDR3 is 17 residues. Germline CDR1 LNHDA, CDR2 SQIVND (reference sequence). With V trimmed by 7 bases and J by 0 bases, 11 bases remained unmatched. The CDR3 sequence: CASKPNIQGEAKNIQYF. CDR3 bases: TGTGCCAGTAAACCCAACATACAGGGGGAAGCCAAAAACATTCAGTACTTC. Variable domain in full (rest from reference TRBV19 and TRBJ2-4): DGGITQSPKYLFRKEGQNVTLSCEQNLNHDAMYWYRQDPGQGLRLIYYSQIVNDFQKGDIAEGYSVSREKKESFPLTVTSAQKNPTAFYLCASKPNIQGEAKNIQYFGAGTRLSVL.

This clone appeared a few times. The chain combines TRBV5-8 with TRBJ2-3, with D unresolved. The ends were cut back, 0 bases at V and 6 bases at J, with 17 bases in the middle. Germline V CDR1 and CDR2: SGHTS, YDEGEE. This CDR3 has 16 amino acids. CDR3 in DNA: TGTGCCAGCAGCTTGGGCCTAGAATTCGATGGTGATACGCAGTATTTT. This sequence encodes CASSLGLEFDGDTQYF.

The J gene is TRBJ2-1, the V gene TRBV6-5, with D uncertain. This CDR3 has 10 amino acids. V gave up 4 bases and J gave up 10 bases, with 5 bases separating them. Germline loops: CDR1 MNHEY, CDR2 SVGAGI. The CDR3 region is CASSWPEQFF. CDR3 DNA: TGTGCCAGCAGTTGGCCCGAGCAGTTCTTC.

The chain links TRBV9 to TRBJ2-5; TRBD1 might be the D (5 bases). From germline, CDR1 is SGDLS and CDR2 YYNGEE. The CDR3 spans 15 residues. Trimming removed 1 base at V and 5 bases at J, with 15 bases between. The CDR3 DNA reads TGTGCCAGCAGCGTAACTCAGAAAAGGGGTGAGACCCAGTACTTC. Residues: CASSVTQKRGETQYF.

This clone has only one observation. Mismatch with germline at one junction end may stem from a read error. At the DNA level, this CDR3 is encoded by other sequences in the same sample as well. Written as DNA, the CDR3 is TGCGCCACCAGCAGGGTCTTACTGGATACGCAGTATTTT. It specifies CATSRVLLDTQYF. V usage is TRBV15 and J usage is TRBJ2-3, with D possibly matching TRBD1 (5 bases). The CDR3 extends over 13 amino acids. Germline V gene sequence: CDR1 LNHNV, CDR2 YYDKDF (reference sequence). Based on the CDR3 plus reference TRBV15 and TRBJ2-3, the full variable domain is DAMVIQNPRYQVTQFGKPVTLSCSQTLNHNVMYWYQQKSSQAPKLLFHYYDKDFNNEADTPDNFQSRRPNTSFCFLDIRSPGLGDTAMYLCATSRVLLDTQYFGPGTRLTVL.

The chain employs TRBV11-3 and TRBJ1-1; no definite D call. In germline, CDR1 is SGHNT, CDR2 YENEEA. V was cut by 2 bases and J by 0 bases, with 10 bases left in between. The CDR3 loop spans 15 amino acids. CDR3 sequence (DNA): TGTGCCAGCAGCTTATTCGAGGGCATGAACACTGAAGCTTTCTTT. Its protein is CASSLFEGMNTEAFF.

The V call is TRBV5-5, the J call TRBJ1-2; 9 bases are a match to TRBD1. After removal of 4 bases from V and 6 bases from J, the junction contained 7 bases not matched to a gene. The CDR3 sequence is 14 residues long. Germline loops: CDR1 SGHKS, CDR2 YYEKEE (reference sequence). DNA for the CDR3: TGTGCCAGCAGCCACGTGGGACAGGGTAATGGCTACACCTTC. It is translated as CASSHVGQGNGYTF.

The chain uses TRBV21-1 and TRBJ1-1; the D call of TRBD1 is as the table states it, not checked on the DNA. TRBV21-1 counts as a pseudogene. This CDR3 region has 14 residues. This chain's CDR3 is CASSNSPGSTEAFF. The DNA for the CDR3 is TGTGCCAGCAGCAATTCCCCAGGGTCCACTGAAGCTTTCTTT.